Here is one T cell receptor beta chain with its context. What it binds is not known. Study-wide points: In terms of TCR gene usage, tumor memory CD4+ T cells clustered together with blood and lymph node memory CD4+ cells, as well as with lymph node naive CD4+ cells.

After constant-region reverse-primer amplification, full-length variable regions underwent semi-nested PCR with Nested Universal Primer A. Each CDR3 protein is one row after TCRdb ran MiXCR on the 5' RACE reads. Here the sample spans about 55,000 distinct CDR3 sequences, roughly 15% being singletons. Input material: naive CD4+ T cells sorted from blood. Subset meaning: naive CD4+ T cells, CD4+CD45RA+CD25-. This receptor was obtained from a female donor with breast cancer.

CDR3: CASSGDGDSYEQYF. The DNA for the CDR3 is TGTGCCAGCAGCGGGGACGGCGACTCCTACGAGCAGTACTTC. The chain recombines TRBV14 with TRBJ2-7; D is tentatively TRBD1 or TRBD2 (5 bases each). CDR3 length: 14 amino acids. Germline values: CDR1 SGHDN, CDR2 FVKESK. Trimming removed 5 bases from V and 0 bases from J, with 11 bases in between.